The table lists the clone carrying this T cell receptor (beta chain) with a few counts. These data belong to a study of blood T cell repertoires in COVID-19. About the study: The cDNA or gDNA used as material had been derived from T cells, B-cell-depleted T cells, or PBMCs.

CDR3 length: 16 residues. The assay was immunoSEQ multiplex PCR, and TCRdb's table has in-frame clones only and misses some. The profile shows roughly 130,000 clones, around 80% of them singletons. Sequencing was done on a sample of peripheral blood. The receptor was isolated from a man aged 70-80 years with acute or convalescent COVID-19. V usage is TRBV21-1 and J usage is TRBJ2-7; the table's D gene call, TRBD1, was not cross checked with the DNA. TRBV21-1 is a recognized pseudogene. The CDR3 protein is CASPSLGTGAVLGQYF. The CDR3 nucleotides read TGTGCCAGCCCCTCCCTCGGGACAGGGGCCGTTCTCGGGCAGTACTTC.